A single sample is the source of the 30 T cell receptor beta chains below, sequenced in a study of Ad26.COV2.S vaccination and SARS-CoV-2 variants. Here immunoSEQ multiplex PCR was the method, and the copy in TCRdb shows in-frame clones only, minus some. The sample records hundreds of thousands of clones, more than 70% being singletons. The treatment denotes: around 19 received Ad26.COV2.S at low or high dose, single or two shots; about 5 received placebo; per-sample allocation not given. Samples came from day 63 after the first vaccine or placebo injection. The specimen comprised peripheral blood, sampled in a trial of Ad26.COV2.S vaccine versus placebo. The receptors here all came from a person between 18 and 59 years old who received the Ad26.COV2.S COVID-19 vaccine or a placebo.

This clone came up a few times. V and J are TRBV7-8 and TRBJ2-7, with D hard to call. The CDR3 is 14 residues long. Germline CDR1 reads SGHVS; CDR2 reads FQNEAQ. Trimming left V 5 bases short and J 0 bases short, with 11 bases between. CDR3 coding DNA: TGTGCCAGCAGCCGAGACGCGAGCTCCTACGAGCAGTACTTC. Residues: CASSRDASSYEQYF.

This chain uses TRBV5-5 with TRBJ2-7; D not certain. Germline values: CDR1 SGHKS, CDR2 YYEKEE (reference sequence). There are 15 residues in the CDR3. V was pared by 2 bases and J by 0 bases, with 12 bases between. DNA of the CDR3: TGTGCCAGCAGCTTACGAGCAGACGACTCCTACGAGCAGTACTTC. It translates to CASSLRADDSYEQYF.

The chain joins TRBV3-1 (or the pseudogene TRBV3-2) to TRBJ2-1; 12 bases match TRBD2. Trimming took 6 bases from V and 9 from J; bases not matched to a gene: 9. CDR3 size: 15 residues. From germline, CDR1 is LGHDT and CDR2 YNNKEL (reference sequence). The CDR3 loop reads CASRPLAGGPGEQFF. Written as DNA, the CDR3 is TGTGCCAGCAGGCCTCTAGCGGGGGGGCCTGGTGAGCAGTTCTTC.

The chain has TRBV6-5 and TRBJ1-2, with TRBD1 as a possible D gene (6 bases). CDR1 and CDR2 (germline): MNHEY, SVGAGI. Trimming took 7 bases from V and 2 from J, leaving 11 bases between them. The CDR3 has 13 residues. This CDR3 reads CASKRTGNYGYTF. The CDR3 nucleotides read TGTGCCAGCAAACGTACAGGGAACTATGGCTACACCTTC.

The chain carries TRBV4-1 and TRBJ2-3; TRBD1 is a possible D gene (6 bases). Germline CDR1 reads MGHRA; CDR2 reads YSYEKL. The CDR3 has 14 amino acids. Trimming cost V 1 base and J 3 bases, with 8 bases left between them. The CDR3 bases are TGCGCCAGCAGCCAAGCAGGGGCTACAGATACGCAGTATTTT. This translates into CASSQAGATDTQYF.

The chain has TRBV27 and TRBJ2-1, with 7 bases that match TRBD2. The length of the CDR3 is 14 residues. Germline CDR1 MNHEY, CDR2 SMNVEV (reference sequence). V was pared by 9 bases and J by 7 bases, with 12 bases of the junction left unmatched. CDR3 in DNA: TGTGCCAGTAGAGAGGGAGGGCCGCGGAATGAGCAGTTCTTC. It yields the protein CASREGGPRNEQFF.

CDR3 region: CAIKTASGPYNEQFF. CDR3 coding DNA: TGTGCCATCAAGACGGCTAGCGGACCATACAATGAGCAGTTCTTC. V usage is TRBV10-3 and J usage is TRBJ2-1; TRBD2 aligns across 7 bases. Germline V gene data show CDR1 as ENHRY and CDR2 as SYGVKD. The CDR3 spans 15 residues. Trimming took 7 bases from V and 4 from J; bases not matched to a gene: 10.

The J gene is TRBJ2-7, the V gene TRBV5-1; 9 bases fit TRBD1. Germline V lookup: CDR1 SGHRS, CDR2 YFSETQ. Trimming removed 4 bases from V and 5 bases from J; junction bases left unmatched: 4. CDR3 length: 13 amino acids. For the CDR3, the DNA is TGCGCCAGCAGCCCAACAGGGGGCCACGAGCAGTACTTC. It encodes CASSPTGGHEQYF.

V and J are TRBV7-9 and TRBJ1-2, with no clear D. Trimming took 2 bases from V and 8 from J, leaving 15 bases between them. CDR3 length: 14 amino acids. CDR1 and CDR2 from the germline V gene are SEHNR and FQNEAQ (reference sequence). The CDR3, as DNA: TGTGCCAGCAGCTTAATCGGTGTCGGCCGGGGCTACACCTTC. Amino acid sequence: CASSLIGVGRGYTF.

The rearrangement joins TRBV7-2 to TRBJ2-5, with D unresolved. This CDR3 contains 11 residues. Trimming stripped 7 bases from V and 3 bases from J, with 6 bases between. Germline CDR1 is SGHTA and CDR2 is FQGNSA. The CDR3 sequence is CASMSEETQYF. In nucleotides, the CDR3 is TGTGCCAGCATGAGTGAAGAGACCCAGTACTTC.

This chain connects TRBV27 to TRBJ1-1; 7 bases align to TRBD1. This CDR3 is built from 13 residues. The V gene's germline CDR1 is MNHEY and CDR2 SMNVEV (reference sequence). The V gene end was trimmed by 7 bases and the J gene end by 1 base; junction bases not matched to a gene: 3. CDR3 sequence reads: CASKGQTNTEAFF. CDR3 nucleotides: TGTGCCAGCAAGGGACAGACGAACACTGAAGCTTTCTTT.

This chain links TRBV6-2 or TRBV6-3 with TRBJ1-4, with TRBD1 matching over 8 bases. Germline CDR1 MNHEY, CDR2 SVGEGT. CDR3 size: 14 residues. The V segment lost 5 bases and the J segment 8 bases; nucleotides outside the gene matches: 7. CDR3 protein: CASSDRTGQEKLFF. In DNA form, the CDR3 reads TGTGCCAGCAGTGATCGGACAGGGCAGGAAAAACTGTTTTTT.

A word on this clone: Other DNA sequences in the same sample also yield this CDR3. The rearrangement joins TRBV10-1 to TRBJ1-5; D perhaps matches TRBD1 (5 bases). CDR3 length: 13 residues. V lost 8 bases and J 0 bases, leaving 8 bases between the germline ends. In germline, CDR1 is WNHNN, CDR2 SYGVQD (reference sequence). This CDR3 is CASSRDSNQPQHF. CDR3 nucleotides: TGCGCCAGCTCCAGGGATAGCAATCAGCCCCAGCATTTT.

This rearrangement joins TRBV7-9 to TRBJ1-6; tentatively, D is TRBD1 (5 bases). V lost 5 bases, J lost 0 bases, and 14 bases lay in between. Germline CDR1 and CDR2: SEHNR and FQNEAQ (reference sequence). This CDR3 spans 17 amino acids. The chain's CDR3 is CASSPSGGSSYNSPLHF. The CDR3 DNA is TGTGCCAGCAGCCCGTCCGGGGGGAGCTCCTATAATTCACCCCTCCACTTT.

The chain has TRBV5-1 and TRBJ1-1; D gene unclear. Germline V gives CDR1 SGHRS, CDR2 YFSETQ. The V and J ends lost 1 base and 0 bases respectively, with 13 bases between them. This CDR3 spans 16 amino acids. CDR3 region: CASSLMTYGVNTEAFF. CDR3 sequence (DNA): TGCGCCAGCAGCTTGATGACCTACGGGGTGAACACTGAAGCTTTCTTT. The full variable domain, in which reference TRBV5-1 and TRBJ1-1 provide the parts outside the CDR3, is KAGVTQTPRYLIKTRGQQVTLSCSPISGHRSVSWYQQTPGQGLQFLFEYFSETQRNKGNFPGRFSGRQFSNSRSEMNVSTLELGDSALYLCASSLMTYGVNTEAFFGQGTRLTVV.

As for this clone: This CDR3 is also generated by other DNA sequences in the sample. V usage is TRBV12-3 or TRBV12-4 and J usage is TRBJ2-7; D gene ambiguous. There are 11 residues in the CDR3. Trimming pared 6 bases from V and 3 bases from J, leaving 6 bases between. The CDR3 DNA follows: TGTGCCAGCAGCAGAGACTACGAGCAGTACTTC. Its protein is CASSRDYEQYF.

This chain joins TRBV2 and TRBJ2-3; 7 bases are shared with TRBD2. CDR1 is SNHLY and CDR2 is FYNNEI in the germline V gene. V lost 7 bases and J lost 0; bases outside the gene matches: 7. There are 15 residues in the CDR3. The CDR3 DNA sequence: TGTGCCAGCAAAAGAATAGCGGGTAGCACAGATACGCAGTATTTT. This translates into CASKRIAGSTDTQYF.

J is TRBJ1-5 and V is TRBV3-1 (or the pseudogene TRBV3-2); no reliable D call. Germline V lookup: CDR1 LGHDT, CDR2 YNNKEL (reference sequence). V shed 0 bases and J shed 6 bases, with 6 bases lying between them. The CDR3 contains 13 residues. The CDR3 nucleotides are TGTGCCAGCAGCCAAGATACTAGTCAGCCCCAGCATTTT. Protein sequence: CASSQDTSQPQHF.

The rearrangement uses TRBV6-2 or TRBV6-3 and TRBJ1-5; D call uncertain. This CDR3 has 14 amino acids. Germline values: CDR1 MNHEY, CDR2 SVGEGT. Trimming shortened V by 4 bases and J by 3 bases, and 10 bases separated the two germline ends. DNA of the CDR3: TGTGCCAGCAGTTTACGGCAGAACAATCAGCCCCAGCATTTT. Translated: CASSLRQNNQPQHF.

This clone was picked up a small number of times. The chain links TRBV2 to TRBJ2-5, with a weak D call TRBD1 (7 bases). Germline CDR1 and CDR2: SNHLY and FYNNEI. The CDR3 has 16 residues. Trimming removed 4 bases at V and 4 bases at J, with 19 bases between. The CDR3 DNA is TGTGCCAGCAGTGTTCTCCCGGCAGGGGGAGGAGAGACCCAGTACTTC. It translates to CASSVLPAGGGETQYF.

Here the CDR3 DNA reads TGTGCCCGAGGCCAAGGAGCGGGAGTCCACAATGAGCAGTTCTTC. Translation gives CARGQGAGVHNEQFF. V and J are TRBV30 and TRBJ2-1, with 8 bases that match TRBD2. The CDR3 extends over 15 amino acids. The junction had 14 bases not matched to a gene; V was cut back by 8 bases and J by 5 bases. Germline CDR1 and CDR2: GTSNPN and SVGIG (reference sequence).

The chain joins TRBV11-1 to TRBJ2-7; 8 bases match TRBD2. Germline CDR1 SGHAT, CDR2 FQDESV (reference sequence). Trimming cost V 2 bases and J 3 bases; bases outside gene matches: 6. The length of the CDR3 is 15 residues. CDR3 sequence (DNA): TGTGCCAGCAGCTTACTCTCGGGGGGGATCTACGAGCAGTACTTC. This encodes CASSLLSGGIYEQYF.

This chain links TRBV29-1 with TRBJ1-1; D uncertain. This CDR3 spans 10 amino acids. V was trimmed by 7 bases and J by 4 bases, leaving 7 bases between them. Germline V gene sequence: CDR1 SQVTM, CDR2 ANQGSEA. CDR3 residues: CSARRTEAFF. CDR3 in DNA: TGCAGCGCCCGACGCACTGAAGCTTTCTTT.

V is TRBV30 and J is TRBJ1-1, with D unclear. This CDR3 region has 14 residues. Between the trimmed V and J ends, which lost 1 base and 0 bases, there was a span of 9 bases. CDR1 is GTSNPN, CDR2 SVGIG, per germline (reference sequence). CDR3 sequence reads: CAWSELGLNTEAFF. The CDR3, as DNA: TGTGCCTGGAGTGAATTGGGCCTGAACACTGAAGCTTTCTTT.

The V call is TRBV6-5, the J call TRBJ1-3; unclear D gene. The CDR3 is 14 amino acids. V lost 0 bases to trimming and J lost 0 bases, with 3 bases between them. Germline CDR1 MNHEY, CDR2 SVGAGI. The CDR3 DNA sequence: TGTGCCAGCAGTTACTCGAACTCTGGAAACACCATATATTTT. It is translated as CASSYSNSGNTIYF.

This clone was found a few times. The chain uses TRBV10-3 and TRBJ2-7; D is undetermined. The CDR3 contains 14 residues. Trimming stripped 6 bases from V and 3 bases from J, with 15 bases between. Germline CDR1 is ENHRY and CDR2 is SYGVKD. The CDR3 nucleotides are TGTGCCATCAGCTTAGTGACCGGATGCTACGAGCAGTACTTC. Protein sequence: CAISLVTGCYEQYF.

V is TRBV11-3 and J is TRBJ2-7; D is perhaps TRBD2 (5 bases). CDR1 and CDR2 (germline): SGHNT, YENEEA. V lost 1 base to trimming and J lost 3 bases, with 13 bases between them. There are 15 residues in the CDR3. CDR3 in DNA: TGTGCCAGCAGCTTAGGGTACGGGAATGGCTACGAGCAGTACTTC. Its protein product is CASSLGYGNGYEQYF.

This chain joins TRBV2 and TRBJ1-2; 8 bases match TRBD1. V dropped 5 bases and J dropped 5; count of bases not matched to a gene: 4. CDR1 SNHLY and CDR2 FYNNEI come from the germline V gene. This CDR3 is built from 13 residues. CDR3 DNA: TGTGCCAGCAGTAGGACAGGGATGTATGGCTACACCTTC. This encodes CASSRTGMYGYTF.

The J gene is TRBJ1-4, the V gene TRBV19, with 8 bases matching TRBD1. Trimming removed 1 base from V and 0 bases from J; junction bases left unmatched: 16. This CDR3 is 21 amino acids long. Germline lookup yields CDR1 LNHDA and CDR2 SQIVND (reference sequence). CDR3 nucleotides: TGTGCCAGTAGTATAGGGAGTATGAGACAGGGGAAGGGGGCAACTAATGAAAAACTGTTTTTT. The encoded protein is CASSIGSMRQGKGATNEKLFF.

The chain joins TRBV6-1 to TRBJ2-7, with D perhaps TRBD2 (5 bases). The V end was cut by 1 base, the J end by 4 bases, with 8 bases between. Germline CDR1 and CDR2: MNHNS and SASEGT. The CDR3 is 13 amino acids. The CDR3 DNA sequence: TGTGCCAGCAGTGAAGACCCGGGATACGAGCAGTACTTC. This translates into CASSEDPGYEQYF.